The subject of this entry is one TCR beta chain. What it binds is unknown. This sample is part of a study of T cell repertoires in cytomegalovirus infection. TCRdb recomputed calls from the reads with MiXCR, one row per CDR3 protein. The table records about 340,000 distinct CDR3 sequences, almost 30% of them present only once. This specimen was cultured PBMCs, taken from culture after CMV antigen stimulation. The TCR comes from a human donor in good health (CMV status not recorded). Some clones in this sample may be carry-over from other donors' samples.

The CDR3 nucleotides are TGCGCCAGCAGCCCAGGGACATTACCCGAGACCCAGTACTTC. This codes for CASSPGTLPETQYF. V and J are TRBV5-1 and TRBJ2-5; the D gene is possibly TRBD1 (6 bases). The CDR3 runs to 14 residues. CDR1 and CDR2 from the germline V gene are SGHRS and YFSETQ. V dropped 4 bases and J dropped 5 bases, with 15 bases sitting between them.